The 21 T cell receptor beta chains below come from one sample, sequenced in a study of Ad26.COV2.S vaccination and SARS-CoV-2 variants. Treatment described: over 15 received Ad26.COV2.S at low or high dose, single or two shots; about 5 received placebo; per-sample allocation not given. At day 63 after the first vaccine or placebo injection, samples were drawn. The protocol was immunoSEQ multiplex PCR, while the TCRdb copy is restricted to in-frame clones and leaves out a portion. The data contain roughly 270,000 clones, more than 70% of them singletons. The source material was peripheral blood, sampled in a trial of Ad26.COV2.S vaccine versus placebo. The receptors were gathered from a person between 18 and 65 years old who received the Ad26.COV2.S COVID-19 vaccine or a placebo.

In its sample, this clone was seen a few times. This CDR3 is also generated by other DNA sequences in the sample. The genes are TRBV7-2 and TRBJ1-5; D possibly corresponds to TRBD1 (6 bases). The CDR3 runs to 16 residues. Germline V gene data show CDR1 as SGHTA and CDR2 as FQGNSA. Between the trimmed V and J ends, which lost 5 bases and 2 bases, there was a span of 16 bases. The CDR3 sequence is CASSRGGGGGNQPQHF. CDR3 coding DNA: TGTGCCAGCAGCCGGGGGGGCGGGGGGGGCAATCAGCCCCAGCATTTT.

This chain joins TRBV19 and TRBJ2-3, with TRBD2 as a possible D gene (6 bases). Trimming took off 10 bases at V and 9 bases at J, with 14 bases between the two ends. The CDR3 spans 11 residues. In germline, CDR1 is LNHDA, CDR2 SQIVND (reference sequence). This CDR3 reads CATWRGPTQYF. CDR3 bases: TGTGCCACCTGGAGGGGTCCCACGCAGTATTTT. The full variable domain, completed using reference TRBV19 and TRBJ2-3, is DGGITQSPKYLFRKEGQNVTLSCEQNLNHDAMYWYRQDPGQGLRLIYYSQIVNDFQKGDIAEGYSVSREKKESFPLTVTSAQKNPTAFYLCATWRGPTQYFGPGTRLTVL.

This clone has just a few counts. The chain carries TRBV7-3 and TRBJ1-5; D remains unclear. This CDR3 is 13 amino acids long. Per the germline V gene, CDR1 is SGHTA and CDR2 is FQGTGA. The V and J ends lost 2 bases and 6 bases respectively, with 8 bases between them. CDR3 DNA sequence: TGTGCCAGCAGCTTAGAAGGGAGTCAGCCCCAGCATTTT. Protein product: CASSLEGSQPQHF.

CDR3 coding DNA: TGTGCCAGCAGTCCTCGACAGTATAATTCACCCCTCCACTTT. Residues: CASSPRQYNSPLHF. J is TRBJ1-6 and V is TRBV28; D possibly corresponds to TRBD1 (5 bases). This CDR3 is built from 14 residues. Between the trimmed V and J ends, which lost 5 bases and 4 bases, there was a span of 9 bases. Germline CDR1 is MDHEN and CDR2 is SYDVKM.

V and J are TRBV2 and TRBJ1-2; D is undetermined. Germline V gives CDR1 SNHLY, CDR2 FYNNEI. V was pared by 8 bases and J by 4 bases, with 8 bases between. The CDR3 has 11 residues. CDR3 nucleotide sequence: TGTGCCAGCGGGGAAATCTATGGCTACACCTTC. This translates into CASGEIYGYTF.

V is TRBV10-1 and J is TRBJ2-6; 7 nucleotides agree with TRBD1. Germline lookup yields CDR1 WNHNN and CDR2 SYGVQD (reference sequence). This CDR3 has 17 amino acids. The V gene end was trimmed by 2 bases and the J gene end by 0 bases; junction bases not matched to a gene: 4. CDR3 in amino acids: CASSEGTESSGANVLTF. As DNA, the CDR3 is TGCGCCAGCAGTGAGGGGACAGAGAGCTCTGGGGCCAACGTCCTGACTTTC.

The chain has TRBV3-1 (or the pseudogene TRBV3-2) and TRBJ2-1; D not resolved. CDR1 LGHDT and CDR2 YNNKEL come from the germline V gene (reference sequence). The CDR3 runs to 15 residues. V lost 0 bases and J 5 bases, leaving 11 bases between the germline ends. Here the CDR3 reads CASSQDSRPNNEQFF. CDR3 sequence (DNA): TGTGCCAGCAGCCAAGATTCCCGGCCCAACAATGAGCAGTTCTTC.

This rearrangement joins TRBV11-2 to TRBJ2-3, with D hard to call. V shed 3 bases and J shed 0 bases, with 4 bases lying between them. CDR1 is SGHAT and CDR2 is FQNNGV in the germline V gene. The CDR3 is 13 residues long. CDR3 protein: CASSFPSTDTQYF. In DNA form, the CDR3 reads TGTGCCAGCAGCTTCCCTAGCACAGATACGCAGTATTTT.

The chain joins TRBV27 to TRBJ1-1, with 7 positions matching TRBD1. The CDR3 is made up of 15 amino acids. Germline assignment: CDR1 MNHEY and CDR2 SMNVEV (reference sequence). Trimming took 8 bases from V and 2 from J; bases not matched to a gene: 11. The CDR3 region has the DNA TGTGCCAGCCTCTACCCAGGGGGAGAAAACACTGAAGCTTTCTTT. Residues: CASLYPGGENTEAFF.

The chain links TRBV2 to TRBJ2-1, with 9 bases fitting TRBD2. In germline, CDR1 is SNHLY, CDR2 FYNNEI. V lost 9 bases, J lost 4 bases, and 7 bases stayed unmatched. The CDR3 covers 14 residues. CDR3 amino acids: CASVPSGTYNEQFF. The CDR3 DNA follows: TGTGCCAGTGTGCCTAGCGGGACTTACAATGAGCAGTTCTTC.

Turning to this clone: The junction does not match germline at one end; this may be a read error. The chain uses TRBV12-3 or TRBV12-4 and TRBJ1-5; weak D call: TRBD1 (5 bases). CDR3 length equals 11 residues. CDR3 loop: CTSSFRGLQHF. Here the CDR3 DNA reads TGTACCAGCAGTTTTAGGGGACTTCAGCATTTT.

The V and J genes are TRBV19 and TRBJ1-6; D gene ambiguous. Trimming took 5 bases from V and 15 from J, leaving 14 bases between them. The germline V gene encodes CDR1 LNHDA and CDR2 SQIVND (reference sequence). The CDR3 runs to 12 residues. The CDR3 protein is CASSSDARYLHF. The DNA of the CDR3 is TGTGCCAGTAGTTCGGACGCCCGGTACCTCCACTTT.

The chain recombines TRBV6-6 with TRBJ1-2, with 8 bases lining up with TRBD1. V gave up 5 bases and J gave up 0 bases; unmatched junction bases: 11. The CDR3 is 17 amino acids. The germline V gene has CDR1 MNHNY and CDR2 SVGAGI (reference sequence). CDR3 in amino acids: CASSPATGAIANYGYTF. The CDR3 coding sequence is TGTGCCAGCAGTCCCGCGACAGGGGCTATAGCTAACTATGGCTACACCTTC.

This chain connects TRBV11-2 to TRBJ1-2, with TRBD1 identical over 9 bases. V trimming: 1 base; J trimming: 8 bases; junction bases outside the gene matches: 8. The CDR3 is 15 residues long. Germline CDR1 and CDR2: SGHAT and FQNNGV. The CDR3 nucleotides are TGTGCCAGCAGCTTAGGGGGACAGGGTGTATTAGGCTACACCTTC. Residues: CASSLGGQGVLGYTF.

This clone showed up just once. CDR3 region: CASSIDSGREQFF. The CDR3 DNA reads TGTGCCAGCAGCATCGATAGCGGGAGGGAGCAGTTCTTC. The chain employs TRBV7-2 and TRBJ2-1; 10 bases align to TRBD2. V was pared by 5 bases and J by 10 bases, with 5 bases of the junction left unmatched. CDR3 length: 13 amino acids. From germline, CDR1 is SGHTA and CDR2 FQGNSA.

This sequence joins TRBV28 and TRBJ1-2; unclear D gene. V was cut by 5 bases and J by 2 bases, with 12 bases left in between. CDR3 length: 14 amino acids. Germline CDR1 and CDR2: MDHEN and SYDVKM. The CDR3 region has the DNA TGTGCCAGCAGTCAGCCTGCTGAGAACTATGGCTACACCTTC. This codes for CASSQPAENYGYTF.

The chain carries TRBV10-3 and TRBJ1-4; D not resolved. The CDR3 extends over 14 amino acids. V was cut by 2 bases and J by 6 bases, with 10 bases left in between. Germline V gives CDR1 ENHRY, CDR2 SYGVKD. CDR3 bases: TGTGCCATCAGTGAGGCCTACTCTCATGAAAAACTGTTTTTT. This gives the protein CAISEAYSHEKLFF.

The chain employs TRBV18 and TRBJ2-4; D might be TRBD2 (6 bases). Per the germline V gene, CDR1 is KGHSH and CDR2 is LQKENI. This CDR3 has 15 residues. V dropped 3 bases and J dropped 3 bases, with 12 bases sitting between them. CDR3 protein: CASSPPQGGKNIQYF. Here the CDR3 DNA reads TGTGCCAGCTCACCTCCCCAGGGAGGCAAAAACATTCAGTACTTC. The full variable domain, in which reference TRBV18 and TRBJ2-4 provide the parts outside the CDR3, is NAGVMQNPRHLVRRRGQEARLRCSPMKGHSHVYWYRQLPEEGLKFMVYLQKENIIDESGMPKERFSAEFPKEGPSILRIQQVVRGDSAAYFCASSPPQGGKNIQYFGAGTRLSVL.

The rearrangement joins TRBV7-9 to TRBJ2-1; no definite D call. Germline loops: CDR1 SEHNR, CDR2 FQNEAQ (reference sequence). The germline V and J ends were trimmed by 2 bases and 6 bases, with 14 bases remaining between them. The CDR3 is 15 residues long. The CDR3 bases are TGTGCCAGCAGCTTAAGGCAGCATACCACCAATGAGCAGTTCTTC. It codes for CASSLRQHTTNEQFF.

V and J are TRBV18 and TRBJ1-1; 7 bases align to TRBD1. CDR3 length: 12 residues. Per the germline V gene, CDR1 is KGHSH and CDR2 is LQKENI. After removal of 2 bases from V and 7 bases from J, the junction contained 1 base not matched to a gene. In nucleotides, the CDR3 is TGTGCCAGCTCACCAGGGGACAGTGAAGCTTTCTTT. It encodes CASSPGDSEAFF.

The genes are TRBV19 and TRBJ2-6; D remains ambiguous. This CDR3 has 15 amino acids. CDR1 and CDR2 from the germline V gene are LNHDA and SQIVND (reference sequence). V gave up 7 bases and J gave up 0 bases, with 10 bases separating them. CDR3 in amino acids: CASTPGLSGANVLTF. CDR3 bases: TGTGCCAGTACCCCGGGCCTCTCTGGGGCCAACGTCCTGACTTTC.